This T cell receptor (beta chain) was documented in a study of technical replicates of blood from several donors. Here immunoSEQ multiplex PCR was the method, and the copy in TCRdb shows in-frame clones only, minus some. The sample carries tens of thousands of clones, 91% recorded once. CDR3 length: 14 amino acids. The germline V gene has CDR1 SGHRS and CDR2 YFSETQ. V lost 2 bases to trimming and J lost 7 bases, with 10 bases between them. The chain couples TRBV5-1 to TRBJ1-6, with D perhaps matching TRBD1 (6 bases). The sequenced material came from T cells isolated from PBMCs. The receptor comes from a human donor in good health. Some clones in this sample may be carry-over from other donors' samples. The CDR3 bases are TGCGCCAGCAGCTTAGGACAGCAGAATTCACCCCTCCACTTT. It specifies CASSLGQQNSPLHF.